The source of this TCR beta chain is a study of blood T cell repertoires in COVID-19. Study context: Researchers got acute and convalescent COVID-19 samples from the United States, Italy and Spain. T cells, B-cell-depleted T cells, or PBMCs provided the cDNA or gDNA that served as material.

Original methodology: Estimation of nucleated cell counts was performed using reference gene primer amplification. Produced via immunoSEQ multiplex PCR; TCRdb's table is partial and in-frame only. The DNA was the basis for D and trimming; V, J and clone size are from that table. The table shows about 400,000 clones, with about 85% occurring only once. This CDR3 is built from 14 residues. Germline CDR1 and CDR2: KGHSH and LQKENI. V shed 2 bases, J shed 7 bases, and the junction held 5 bases outside the gene matches. The participants were between roughly 18 and 89 years old and came from 24 US areas. The rearrangement uses TRBV18 and TRBJ1-5; 7 nucleotides align to TRBD1. The sequenced sample was PBMCs or T cells enriched from blood (not recorded which). The receptor comes from a woman younger than 35 with acute COVID-19. DNA for the CDR3: TGTGCCAGCTCACCAACAGGGGTTGAGCAGCCCCAGCATTTT. Translated, it gives CASSPTGVEQPQHF.